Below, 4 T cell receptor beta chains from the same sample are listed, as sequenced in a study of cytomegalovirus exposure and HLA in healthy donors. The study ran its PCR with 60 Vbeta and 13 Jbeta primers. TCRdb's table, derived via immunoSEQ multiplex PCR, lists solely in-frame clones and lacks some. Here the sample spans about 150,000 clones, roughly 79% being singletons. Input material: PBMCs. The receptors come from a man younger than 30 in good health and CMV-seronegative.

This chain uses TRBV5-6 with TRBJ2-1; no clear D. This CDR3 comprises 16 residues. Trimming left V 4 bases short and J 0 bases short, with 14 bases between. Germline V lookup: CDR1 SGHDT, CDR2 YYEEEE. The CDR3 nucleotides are TGTGCCAGCAGCCCCCTAGGAACGTTCTCCTACAATGAGCAGTTCTTC. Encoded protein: CASSPLGTFSYNEQFF. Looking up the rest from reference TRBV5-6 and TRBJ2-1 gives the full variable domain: DAGVTQSPTHLIKTRGQQVTLRCSPKSGHDTVSWYQQALGQGPQFIFQYYEEEERQRGNFPDRFSGHQFPNYSSELNVNALLLGDSALYLCASSPLGTFSYNEQFFGPGTRLTVL.

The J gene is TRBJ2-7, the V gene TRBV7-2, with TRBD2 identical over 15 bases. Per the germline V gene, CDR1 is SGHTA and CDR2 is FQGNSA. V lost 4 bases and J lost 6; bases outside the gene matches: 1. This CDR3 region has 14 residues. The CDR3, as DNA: TGTGCCAGCAGCTCGGGACTAGCGGGGGGCGAGCAGTACTTC. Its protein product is CASSSGLAGGEQYF.

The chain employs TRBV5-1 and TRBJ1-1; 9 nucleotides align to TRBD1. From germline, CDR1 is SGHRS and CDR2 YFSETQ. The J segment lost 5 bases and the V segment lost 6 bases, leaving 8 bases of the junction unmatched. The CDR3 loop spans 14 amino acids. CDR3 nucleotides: TGCGCCAGCACCCAAGACAGGGGGGCAACTGAAGCTTTCTTT. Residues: CASTQDRGATEAFF.

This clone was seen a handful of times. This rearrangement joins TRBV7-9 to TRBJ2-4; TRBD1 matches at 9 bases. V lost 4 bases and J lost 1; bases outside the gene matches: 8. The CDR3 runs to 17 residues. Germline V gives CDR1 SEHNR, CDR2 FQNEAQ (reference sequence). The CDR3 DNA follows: TGTGCCAGCAGCTCCAATACAGGGGGCCGGGCCAAAAACATTCAGTACTTC. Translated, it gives CASSSNTGGRAKNIQYF.